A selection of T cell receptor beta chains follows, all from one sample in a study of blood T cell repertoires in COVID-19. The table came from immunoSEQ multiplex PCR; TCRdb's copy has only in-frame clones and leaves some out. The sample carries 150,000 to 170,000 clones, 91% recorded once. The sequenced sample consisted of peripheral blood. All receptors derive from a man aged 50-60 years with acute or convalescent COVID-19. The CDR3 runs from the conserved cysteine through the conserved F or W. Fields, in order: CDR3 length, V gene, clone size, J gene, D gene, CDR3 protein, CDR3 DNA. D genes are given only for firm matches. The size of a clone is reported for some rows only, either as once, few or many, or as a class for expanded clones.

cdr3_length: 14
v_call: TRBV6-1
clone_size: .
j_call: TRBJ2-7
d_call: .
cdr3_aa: CASSESGAVYEQYF
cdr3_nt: TGTGCCAGCAGTGAAAGTGGGGCAGTCTACGAGCAGTACTTC

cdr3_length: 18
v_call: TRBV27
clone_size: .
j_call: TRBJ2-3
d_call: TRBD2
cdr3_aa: CASSRSGTSDQIGNTQYF
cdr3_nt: TGTGCCAGCAGCAGATCCGGGACTAGCGATCAAATCGGGAATACGCAGTATTTT

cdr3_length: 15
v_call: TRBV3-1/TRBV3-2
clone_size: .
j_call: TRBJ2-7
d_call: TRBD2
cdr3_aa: CASSRTASGPYEQYF
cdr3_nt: TGTGCCAGCAGCCGTACGGCTAGCGGACCCTACGAGCAGTACTTC

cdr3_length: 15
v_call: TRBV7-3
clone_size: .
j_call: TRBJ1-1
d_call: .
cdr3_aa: CASSLTSGEWTEAFF
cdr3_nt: TGTGCCAGCAGCTTAACGTCAGGGGAATGGACTGAAGCTTTCTTT

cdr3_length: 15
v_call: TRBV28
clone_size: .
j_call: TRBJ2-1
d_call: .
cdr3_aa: CASSSQAASYNEQFF
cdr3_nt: TGTGCCAGCAGTTCACAGGCCGCGTCCTACAATGAGCAGTTCTTC

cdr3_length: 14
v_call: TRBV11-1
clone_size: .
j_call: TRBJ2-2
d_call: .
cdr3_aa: CASSSTSVTGELFF
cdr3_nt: TGTGCCAGCAGCTCCACTAGTGTCACCGGGGAGCTGTTTTTT

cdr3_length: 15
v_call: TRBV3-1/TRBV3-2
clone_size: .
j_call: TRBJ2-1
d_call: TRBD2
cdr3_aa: CATNTRFRERGEQFF
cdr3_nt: TGTGCCACCAATACCCGGTTCCGCGAGCGGGGAGAGCAGTTCTTC

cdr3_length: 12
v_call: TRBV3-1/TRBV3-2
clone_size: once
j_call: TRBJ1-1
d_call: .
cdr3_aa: CASSYRNTEAFF
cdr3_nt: TGTGCCAGCAGCTACAGGAACACTGAAGCTTTCTTT

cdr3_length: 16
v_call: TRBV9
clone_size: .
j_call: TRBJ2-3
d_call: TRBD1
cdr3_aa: CASSVGPGDRTDTQYF
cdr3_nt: TGTGCCAGCAGCGTAGGCCCTGGGGACAGAACAGATACGCAGTATTTT

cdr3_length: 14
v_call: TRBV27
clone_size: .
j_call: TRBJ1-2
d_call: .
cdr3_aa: CASSSARANYGYTF
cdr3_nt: TGTGCCAGCAGTTCAGCACGGGCTAACTATGGCTACACCTTC

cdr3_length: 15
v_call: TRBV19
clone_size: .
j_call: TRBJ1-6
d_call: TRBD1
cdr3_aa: CASSERGRVGSPLHF
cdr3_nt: TGTGCCAGTAGTGAAAGGGGGCGGGTCGGATCACCCCTCCACTTT

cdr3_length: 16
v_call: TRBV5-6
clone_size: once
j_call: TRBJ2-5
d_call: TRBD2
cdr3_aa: CASSFPGTSGGETQYF
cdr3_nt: TGTGCCAGCAGCTTTCCCGGGACTAGCGGGGGTGAGACCCAGTACTTC

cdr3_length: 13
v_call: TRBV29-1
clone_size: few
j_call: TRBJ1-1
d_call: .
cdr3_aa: CSVPTPGKVEAFF
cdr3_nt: TGCAGCGTTCCGACTCCGGGGAAGGTTGAAGCTTTCTTT

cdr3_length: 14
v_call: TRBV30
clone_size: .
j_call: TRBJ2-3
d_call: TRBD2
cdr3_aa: CAWSTSGGIDTQYF
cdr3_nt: TGTGCCTGGTCTACTAGCGGGGGGATAGATACGCAGTATTTT

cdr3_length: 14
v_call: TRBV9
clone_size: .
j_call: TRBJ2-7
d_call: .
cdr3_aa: CASSVGGGRYEQYF
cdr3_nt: TGTGCCAGCAGCGTAGGCGGGGGCAGGTACGAGCAGTACTTC

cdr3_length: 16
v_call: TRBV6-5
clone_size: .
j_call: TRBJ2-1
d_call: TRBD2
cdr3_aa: CASSSWTSGSHNEQFF
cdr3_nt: TGTGCCAGCAGTTCCTGGACTAGCGGGAGCCACAATGAGCAGTTCTTC

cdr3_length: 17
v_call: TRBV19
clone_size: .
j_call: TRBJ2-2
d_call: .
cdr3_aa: CASSMDLTRHFTGELFF
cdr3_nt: TGTGCCAGTAGTATGGATCTTACAAGACACTTCACCGGGGAGCTGTTTTTT

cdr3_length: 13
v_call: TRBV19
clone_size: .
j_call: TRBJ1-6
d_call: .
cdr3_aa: CASSLTQDSPLHF
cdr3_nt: TGTGCCAGTAGTCTAACACAGGATTCACCCCTCCACTTT

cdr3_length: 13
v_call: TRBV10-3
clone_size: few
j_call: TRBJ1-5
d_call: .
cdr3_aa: CAISTGLSQPQHF
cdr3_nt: TGTGCCATCAGCACAGGGTTGTCTCAGCCCCAGCATTTT

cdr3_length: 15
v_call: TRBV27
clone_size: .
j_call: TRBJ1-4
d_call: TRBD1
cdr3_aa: CASSPLTGGKEKLFF
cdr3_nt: TGTGCCAGCAGTCCTCTTACAGGGGGCAAAGAAAAACTGTTTTTT

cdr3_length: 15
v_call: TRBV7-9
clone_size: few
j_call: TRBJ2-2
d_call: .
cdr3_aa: CASSLTEASAGELFF
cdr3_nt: TGTGCCAGCAGCTTGACCGAGGCCAGTGCCGGGGAGCTGTTTTTT

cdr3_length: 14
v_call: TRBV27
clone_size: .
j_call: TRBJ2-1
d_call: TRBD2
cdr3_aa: CASSSASGANEQFF
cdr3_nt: TGTGCCAGCAGTTCGGCTAGCGGGGCCAATGAGCAGTTCTTC

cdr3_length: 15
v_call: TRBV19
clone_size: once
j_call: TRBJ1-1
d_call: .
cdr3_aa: CASSMGPTGTTEAFF
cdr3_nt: TGTGCCAGTAGTATGGGCCCTACAGGGACCACTGAAGCTTTCTTT

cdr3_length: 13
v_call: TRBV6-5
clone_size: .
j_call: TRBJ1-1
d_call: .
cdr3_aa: CASIFRGDTEAFF
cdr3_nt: TGTGCCAGCATTTTTCGGGGGGACACTGAAGCTTTCTTT

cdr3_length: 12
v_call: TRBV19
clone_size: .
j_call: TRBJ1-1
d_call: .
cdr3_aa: CASTRGYTEAFF
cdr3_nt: TGTGCCAGCACTCGGGGGTACACTGAAGCTTTCTTT

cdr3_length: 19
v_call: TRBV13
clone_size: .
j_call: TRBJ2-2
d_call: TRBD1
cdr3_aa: CASSSTGTAAPVNTGELFF
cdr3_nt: TGTGCCAGCAGCTCCACCGGGACAGCGGCCCCCGTGAACACCGGGGAGCTGTTTTTT